What follows are 9 T cell receptor beta chains derived from one specimen sequenced in a study of blood T cell repertoires in COVID-19. The repertoire was sequenced with immunoSEQ multiplex PCR; TCRdb's copy has only in-frame clones and lacks some. This table holds 310,000 or so clones, approximately 93% found once. The sequenced material came from peripheral blood. The receptors derive from a woman aged 25 to 45 with COVID-19, enrolled during active disease.

This chain links TRBV5-1 with TRBJ1-6, with D tentatively TRBD1 (6 bases). Deletions cut 5 bases from V and 7 bases from J, with 22 bases between. Germline CDR1 and CDR2: SGHRS and YFSETQ. This CDR3 region has 17 residues. Here the CDR3 reads CASRTSGGQGSNSPLHF. In nucleotides, the CDR3 is TGCGCCAGCAGAACCTCGGGCGGCCAGGGGAGCAATTCACCCCTCCACTTT.

V and J are TRBV12-5 and TRBJ1-1; weak D call: TRBD1 (5 bases). Germline CDR1 is LGHNT and CDR2 is FRNRAP. V was pared by 5 bases and J by 0 bases, with 13 bases between. CDR3 size: 15 residues. CDR3 region: CASGPPRGMNTEAFF. The CDR3 DNA is TGTGCTAGTGGTCCCCCAAGGGGCATGAACACTGAAGCTTTCTTT.

V usage is TRBV19 and J usage is TRBJ1-4; D gene ambiguous. The V gene's germline CDR1 is LNHDA and CDR2 SQIVND (reference sequence). Trimming took 0 bases from V and 10 from J, leaving 12 bases between them. The CDR3 runs to 14 residues. For the CDR3, the DNA is TGTGCCAGTAGTATAGATCAAACCTACGGAAAACTGTTTTTT. This translates into CASSIDQTYGKLFF.

V and J are TRBV30 and TRBJ2-3; TRBD1 aligns across 9 bases. The CDR3 is made up of 12 amino acids. After removal of 5 bases from V and 6 bases from J, the junction contained 3 bases not matched to a gene. The V gene's germline CDR1 is GTSNPN and CDR2 SVGIG (reference sequence). In nucleotides, the CDR3 is TGTGCCTGGGACAGGGGGGGCGATACGCAGTATTTT. Translated, it gives CAWDRGGDTQYF.

The chain combines TRBV7-9 with TRBJ1-2; D remains unclear. The V end was cut by 1 base, the J end by 3 bases, with 3 bases between. Germline values: CDR1 SEHNR, CDR2 FQNEAQ (reference sequence). This CDR3 is 12 amino acids long. Here the CDR3 DNA reads TGTGCCAGCAGCTTAGTAGACTATGGCTACACCTTC. Translation gives CASSLVDYGYTF.

This clone is a singleton in its sample. The chain carries TRBV2 and TRBJ1-2, with D perhaps matching TRBD1 (6 bases). The CDR3 runs to 15 residues. Deletions cut 6 bases from V and 0 bases from J, with 14 bases between. Germline CDR1 SNHLY, CDR2 FYNNEI. CDR3 sequence: CASSETGLANYGYTF. DNA for the CDR3: TGTGCCAGCAGCGAGACAGGCCTAGCTAACTATGGCTACACCTTC.

This clone was picked up one time. The chain is built from TRBV10-1 and TRBJ2-2; 7 bases fit TRBD1. V lost 4 bases and J lost 2; bases outside the gene matches: 10. Germline V CDR1 and CDR2: WNHNN, SYGVQD (reference sequence). The CDR3 covers 17 residues. In DNA form, the CDR3 reads TGCGCCAGCAGTGGGGGACAGTGGAAGGGAAACACCGGGGAGCTGTTTTTT. It translates to CASSGGQWKGNTGELFF.

The chain couples TRBV29-1 to TRBJ2-1, with D perhaps matching TRBD2 (6 bases). Germline V lookup: CDR1 SQVTM, CDR2 ANQGSEA. V lost 6 bases, J lost 0 bases, and 18 bases lay in between. The CDR3 loop spans 16 amino acids. In nucleotides, the CDR3 is TGCAGCGTCACCGGGACTTTATCCAGCTCCTACAATGAGCAGTTCTTC. It yields the protein CSVTGTLSSSYNEQFF.

The rearrangement joins TRBV5-1 to TRBJ1-5; D is unclear. Deletions cut 3 bases from V and 0 bases from J, with 10 bases between. The germline gives CDR1 SGHRS, CDR2 YFSETQ. The CDR3 is 15 residues long. Here the CDR3 DNA reads TGCGCCAGCAGCTCTGACGGGAGTAGCAATCAGCCCCAGCATTTT. It translates to CASSSDGSSNQPQHF.